This entry describes one TCR beta chain. Its target is not known. This sample was taken from a study of cytomegalovirus exposure and HLA in healthy donors. Overall study findings and caveats: A few chains tied to CMV proved CMV antigen-specific in vitro. Earlier results showed most TCR beta V segments being productive about 87% or about 30% of the time. According to a later analysis, donors in an Asian-associated ancestry cluster reportedly had fewer N-insertions than the 666-donor mean. A later analysis showed that HLA-associated TCR beta chains had undergone more clonal expansion than equally common others.

The PCR employed 60 Vbeta primers together with 13 Jbeta primers. Clones were read by immunoSEQ multiplex PCR, and TCRdb kept only the in-frame ones, dropping some. This repertoire includes approximately 200,000 clones. The TCR comes from a boy under 18 in good health and CMV-seronegative. The sequencing sample was made of PBMCs.

The CDR3 protein is CASSPPMRQGLNTEAFF. CDR3 sequence (DNA): TGTGCCAGCAGCCCACCGATGAGACAGGGCCTGAACACTGAAGCTTTCTTT. This chain connects TRBV7-9 to TRBJ1-1; TRBD1 matches 7 bases. With V trimmed by 5 bases and J by 0 bases, 12 bases remained unmatched. The CDR3 consists of 17 residues. Germline CDR1 and CDR2: SEHNR and FQNEAQ (reference sequence).